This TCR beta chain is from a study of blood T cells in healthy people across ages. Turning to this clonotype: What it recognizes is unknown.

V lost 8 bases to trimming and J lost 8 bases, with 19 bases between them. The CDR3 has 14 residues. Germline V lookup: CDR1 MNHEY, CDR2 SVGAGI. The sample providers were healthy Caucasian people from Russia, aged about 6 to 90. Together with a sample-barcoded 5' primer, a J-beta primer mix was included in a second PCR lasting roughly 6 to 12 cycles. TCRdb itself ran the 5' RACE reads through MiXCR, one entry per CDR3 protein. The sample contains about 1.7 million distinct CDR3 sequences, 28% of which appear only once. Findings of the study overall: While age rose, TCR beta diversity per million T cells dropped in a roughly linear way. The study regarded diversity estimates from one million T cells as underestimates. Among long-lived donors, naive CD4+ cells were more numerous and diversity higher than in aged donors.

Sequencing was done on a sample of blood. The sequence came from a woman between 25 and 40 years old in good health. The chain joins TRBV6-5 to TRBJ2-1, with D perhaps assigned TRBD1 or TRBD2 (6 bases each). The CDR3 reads CASHRVGGSHEQFF. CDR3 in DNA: TGTGCCAGCCATAGGGTAGGGGGGAGCCATGAGCAGTTCTTC.